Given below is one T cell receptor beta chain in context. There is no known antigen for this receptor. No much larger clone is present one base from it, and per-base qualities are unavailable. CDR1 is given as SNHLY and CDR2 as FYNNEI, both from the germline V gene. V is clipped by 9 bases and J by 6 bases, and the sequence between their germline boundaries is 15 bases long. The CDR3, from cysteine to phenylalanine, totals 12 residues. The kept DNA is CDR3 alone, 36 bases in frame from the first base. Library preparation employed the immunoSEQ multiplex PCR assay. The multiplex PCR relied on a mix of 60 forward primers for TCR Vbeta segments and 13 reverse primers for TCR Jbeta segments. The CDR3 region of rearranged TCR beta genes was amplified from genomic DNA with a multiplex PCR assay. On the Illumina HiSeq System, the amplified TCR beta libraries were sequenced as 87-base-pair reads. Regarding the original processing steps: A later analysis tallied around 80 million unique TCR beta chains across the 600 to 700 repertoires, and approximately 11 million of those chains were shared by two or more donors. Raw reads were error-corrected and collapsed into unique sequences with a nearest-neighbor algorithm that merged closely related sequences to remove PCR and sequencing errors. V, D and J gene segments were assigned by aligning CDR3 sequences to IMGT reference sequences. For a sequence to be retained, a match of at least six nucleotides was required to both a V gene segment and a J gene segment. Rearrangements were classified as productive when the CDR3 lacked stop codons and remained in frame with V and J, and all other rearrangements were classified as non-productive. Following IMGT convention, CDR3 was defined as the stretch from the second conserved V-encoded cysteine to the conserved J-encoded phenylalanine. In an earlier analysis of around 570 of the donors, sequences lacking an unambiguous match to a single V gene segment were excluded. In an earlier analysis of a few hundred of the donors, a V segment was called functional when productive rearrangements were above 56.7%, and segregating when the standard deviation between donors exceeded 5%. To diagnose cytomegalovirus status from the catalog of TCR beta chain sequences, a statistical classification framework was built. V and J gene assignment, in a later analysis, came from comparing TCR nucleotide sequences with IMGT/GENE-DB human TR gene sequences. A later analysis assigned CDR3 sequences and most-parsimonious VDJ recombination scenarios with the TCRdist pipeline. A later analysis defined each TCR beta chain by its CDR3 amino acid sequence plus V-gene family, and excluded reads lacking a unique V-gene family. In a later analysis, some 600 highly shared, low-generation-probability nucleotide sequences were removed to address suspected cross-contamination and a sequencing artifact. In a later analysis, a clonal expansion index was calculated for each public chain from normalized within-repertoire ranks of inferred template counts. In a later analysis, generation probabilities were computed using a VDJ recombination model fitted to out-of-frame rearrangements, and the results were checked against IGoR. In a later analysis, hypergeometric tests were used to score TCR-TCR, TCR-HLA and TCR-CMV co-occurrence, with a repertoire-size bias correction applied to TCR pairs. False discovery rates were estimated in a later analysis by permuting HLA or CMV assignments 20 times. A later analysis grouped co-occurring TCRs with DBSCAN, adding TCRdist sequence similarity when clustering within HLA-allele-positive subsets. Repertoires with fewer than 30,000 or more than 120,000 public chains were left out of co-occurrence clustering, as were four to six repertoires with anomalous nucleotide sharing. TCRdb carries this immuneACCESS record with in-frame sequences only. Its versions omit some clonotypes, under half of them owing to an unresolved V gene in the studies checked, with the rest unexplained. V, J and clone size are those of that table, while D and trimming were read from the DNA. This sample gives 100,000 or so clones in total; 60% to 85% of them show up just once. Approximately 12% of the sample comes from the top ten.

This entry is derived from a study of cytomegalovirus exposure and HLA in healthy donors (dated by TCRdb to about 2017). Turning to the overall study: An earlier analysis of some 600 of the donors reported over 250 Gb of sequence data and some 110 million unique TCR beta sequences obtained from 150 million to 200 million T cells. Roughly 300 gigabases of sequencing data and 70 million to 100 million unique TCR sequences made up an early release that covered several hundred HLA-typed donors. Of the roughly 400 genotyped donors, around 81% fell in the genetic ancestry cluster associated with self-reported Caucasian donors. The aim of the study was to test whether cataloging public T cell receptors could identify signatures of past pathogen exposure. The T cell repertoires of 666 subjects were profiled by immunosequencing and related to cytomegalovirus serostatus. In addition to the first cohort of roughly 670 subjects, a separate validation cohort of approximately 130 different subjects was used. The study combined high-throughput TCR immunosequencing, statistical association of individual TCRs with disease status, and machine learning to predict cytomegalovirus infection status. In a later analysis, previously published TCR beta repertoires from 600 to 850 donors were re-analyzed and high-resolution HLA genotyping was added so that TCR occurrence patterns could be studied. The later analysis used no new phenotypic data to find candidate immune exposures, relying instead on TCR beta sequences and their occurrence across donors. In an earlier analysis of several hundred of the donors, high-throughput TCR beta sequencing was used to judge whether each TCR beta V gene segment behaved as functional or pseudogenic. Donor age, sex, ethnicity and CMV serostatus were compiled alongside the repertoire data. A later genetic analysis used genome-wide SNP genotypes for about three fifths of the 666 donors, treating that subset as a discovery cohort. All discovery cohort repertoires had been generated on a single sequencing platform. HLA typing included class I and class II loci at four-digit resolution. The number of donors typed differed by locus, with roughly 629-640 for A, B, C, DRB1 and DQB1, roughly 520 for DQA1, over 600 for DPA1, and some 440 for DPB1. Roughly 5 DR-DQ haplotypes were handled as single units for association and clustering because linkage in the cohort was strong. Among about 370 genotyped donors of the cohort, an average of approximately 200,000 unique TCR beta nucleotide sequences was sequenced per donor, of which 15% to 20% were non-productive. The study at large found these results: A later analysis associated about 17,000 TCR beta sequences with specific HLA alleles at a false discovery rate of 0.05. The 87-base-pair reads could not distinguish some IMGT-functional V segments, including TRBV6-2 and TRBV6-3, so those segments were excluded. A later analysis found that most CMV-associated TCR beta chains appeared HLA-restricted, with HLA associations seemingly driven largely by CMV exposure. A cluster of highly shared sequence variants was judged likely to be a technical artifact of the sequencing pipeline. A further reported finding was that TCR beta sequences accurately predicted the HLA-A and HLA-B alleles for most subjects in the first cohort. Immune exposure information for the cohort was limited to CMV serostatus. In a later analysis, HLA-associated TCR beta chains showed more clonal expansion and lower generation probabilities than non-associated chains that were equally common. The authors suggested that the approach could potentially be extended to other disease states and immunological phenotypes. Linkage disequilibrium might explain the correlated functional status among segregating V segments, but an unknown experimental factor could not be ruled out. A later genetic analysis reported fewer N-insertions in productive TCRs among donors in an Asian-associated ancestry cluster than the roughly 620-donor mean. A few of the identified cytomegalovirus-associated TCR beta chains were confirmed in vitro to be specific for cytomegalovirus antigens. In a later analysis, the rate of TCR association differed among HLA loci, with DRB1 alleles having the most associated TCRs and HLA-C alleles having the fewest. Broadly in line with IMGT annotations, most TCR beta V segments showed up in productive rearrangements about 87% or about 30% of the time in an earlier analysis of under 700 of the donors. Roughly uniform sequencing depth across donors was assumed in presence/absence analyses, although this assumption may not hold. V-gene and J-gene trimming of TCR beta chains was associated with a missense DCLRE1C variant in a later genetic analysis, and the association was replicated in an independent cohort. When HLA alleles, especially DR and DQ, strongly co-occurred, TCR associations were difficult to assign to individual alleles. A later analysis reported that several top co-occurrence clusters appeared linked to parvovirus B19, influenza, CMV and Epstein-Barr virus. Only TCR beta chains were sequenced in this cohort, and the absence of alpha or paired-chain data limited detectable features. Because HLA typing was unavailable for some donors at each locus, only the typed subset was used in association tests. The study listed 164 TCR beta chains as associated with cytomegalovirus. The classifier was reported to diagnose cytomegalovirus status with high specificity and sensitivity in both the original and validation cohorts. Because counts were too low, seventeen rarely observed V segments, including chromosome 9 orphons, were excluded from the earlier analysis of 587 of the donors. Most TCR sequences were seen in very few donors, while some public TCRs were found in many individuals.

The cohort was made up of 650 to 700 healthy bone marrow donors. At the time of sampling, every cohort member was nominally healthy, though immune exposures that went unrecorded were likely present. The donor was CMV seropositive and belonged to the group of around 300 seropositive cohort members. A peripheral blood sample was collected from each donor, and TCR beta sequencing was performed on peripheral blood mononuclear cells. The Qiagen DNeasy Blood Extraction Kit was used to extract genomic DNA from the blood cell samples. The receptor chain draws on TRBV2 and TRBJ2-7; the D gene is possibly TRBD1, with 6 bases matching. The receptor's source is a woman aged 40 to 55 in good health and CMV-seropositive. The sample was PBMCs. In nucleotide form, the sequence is TGTGCCAGAGGGACATTTGGTGGCGAGCAGTACTTC. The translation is CARGTFGGEQYF.